This TCR beta chain was found in a study of T cells in Graves' hyperthyroidism and ophthalmopathy (dated by TCRdb to between 2018 and 2020). At the level of the whole study: Peripheral blood was collected at initial diagnosis, before any treatment. For training and testing, the 80 to 100 patients in the discovery cohort were randomly divided in a 7:3 ratio. Prospective prediction of ophthalmopathy was tested in an independent validation cohort of fewer than 20 hyperthyroidism patients and some 17 patients who later progressed to ophthalmopathy. The paper reports TCR Vbeta CDR3 sequencing of more than 120 peripheral blood samples: 43 ophthalmopathy, fewer than 80 hyperthyroidism and around 17 progressor patients. After sampling, hyperthyroidism patients received methimazole starting at 30 mg daily, and ophthalmopathy patients received high-dose intravenous methylprednisolone. A discovery cohort of approximately 100 patients, 43 with Graves' ophthalmopathy and 57 with stable Graves' hyperthyroidism, was used to find distinguishing TCR V-J signatures. In about 6 Graves' hyperthyroidism patients, the study also compared T-cell repertoires from thyroid tissue with T-cell repertoires from blood. What the study reported, not specific to this receptor: Most expanded thyroid clonotypes (frequency above 0.001) were also found in blood, which suggests that blood repertoires may mirror thyroid immune responses. No statistical method was used to set the sample size in advance, and investigators knew the group allocation. A 13 V-J signature model separated ophthalmopathy from stable hyperthyroidism, with roughly 88% sensitivity and roughly 81% specificity in cross-validation and 80%/75% in testing. In validation, progression to ophthalmopathy was predicted by the model with roughly 71% sensitivity and roughly 72% specificity, a median of roughly 6 months before onset.

V lost 2 bases and J lost 3 bases; the stretch between them is 1 base long. As encoded in the germline V gene, CDR1 is SQVTM while CDR2 is ANQGSEA. The CDR3 measures 10 amino acids from cysteine to phenylalanine. The read is trimmed to its CDR3 DNA, 30 bases read in frame from base 1. The TCR beta CDR3 regions were amplified from RNA transcripts. For the first round of RT-PCR on the TCR CDR3, the HTBI primer set was used together with the Qiagen OneStep RT-PCR kit. A second multiplex PCR round built the libraries, followed by size selection and purification. Libraries were sequenced paired-end with 100 bp reads on an Illumina HiSeq2000. In the authors' own workflow: SOAPnuke was used to process the raw data, with reads discarded if the reads contained adapters or uncalled bases, had a mean Phred below 15, or lacked an exact constant-primer or identifier match. High-quality paired reads were merged using COPE v1.2.5, and each unique nucleotide sequence was defined as a clonotype. MiTCR v1.1 was used to align the clonotypes against IMGT TRBV, TRBD and TRBJ reference segments. Only V-J combinations with frequency above 0.0001, covering 99% to 99.2% of repertoires, were analysed. The TCS score was defined as the ratio of F50 (clonal expansion) to E x V (chaos), calculated using BLOSUM62-based TCRdist between CDR3 peptides within each V-J. Welch's t-statistics and random forest reduced around 510 V-J features to 13, which were used in a naive Bayes classifier (R e1071). Using fastp trimming at Q25 and MiXCR clonotype assembly, TCRdb reanalyzed the public sequencing data and kept in-frame beta chains. A single entry per CDR3 protein holds the most common genes and DNA from its merged rows. The V and J calls and clone size come from TCRdb's table, not from the authors' own analysis. This sample has roughly 500,000 distinct CDR3 sequences in its table, and more than 15% of those were observed once. The ten largest clones take up 25% to 30% of the sample.

Ophthalmopathy patients had moderately to severely active disease, with a Clinical Activity Score of 3 or more, a NOSPECS grade of 4 or more, and a disease duration of less than 3 months. The study excluded patients with uncontrolled infections, other autoimmune diseases, pregnancy or lactation. Diagnoses relied on clinical symptoms, serum thyroxine and TRAb, thyroid ultrasound and orbital computed tomography. PBMCs were isolated from around 10 ml of fresh peripheral blood by Ficoll-Paque density gradient centrifugation. Total RNA was extracted using Trizol reagent, and RNA quality was assessed on an Agilent 2100 Bioanalyzer. Comments on this clonotype: Its antigen specificity is not known. No base qualities exist here, and no much larger clone lies one base off it.

The specimen sequenced was blood. The V and J genes are TRBV29-1 and TRBJ2-5; the D gene assignment is ambiguous. The sequence derives from a woman in her twenties or thirties with Graves' ophthalmopathy. The DNA sequence is TGCAGCGTTGAAAAAGAGACCCAGTACTTC. This encodes CSVEKETQYF.